This TCR beta chain was documented in a study of CXCR3-negative and CXCR3-positive naive CD8 T cells. The wider study: Roughly 1.5 +/- 0.3 million TRB reads came from each library, giving some 150 million in total. General observations from the study: Naive cells with CXCR3 showed TRB CDR3s that were more hydrophobic than those in CXCR3-negative naive cells.

The CDR3 contains 14 residues. Germline V gene sequence: CDR1 SGHTA, CDR2 FQGNSA. UMI-labeled TRB cDNA libraries were prepared by 5' RACE. Each CDR3 protein gets one entry in TCRdb, which reprocessed the 5' RACE reads and gives no DNA. The record lists about 66,000 distinct CDR3 sequences, of which the ten most abundant hold 4.3%. Comments on this clonotype: Its antigen is still unknown.

This sequence joins TRBV7-2 and TRBJ1-1. The clonotype originates from a human donor in good health. Some clones in this sample may be carry-over from other donors' samples. The material sequenced was naive CXCR3- CD8+ T cells from blood. Indicated subset: CD45RO-CCR7+CD27+CD95- naive CD8+ T cells lacking CXCR3 (TNR3-). This chain's CDR3 is CASSLVGGDTEAFF.